The sequence of this T cell receptor beta chain was determined in a study of Ad26.COV2.S vaccination and SARS-CoV-2 variants. Treatment noted: 19 received Ad26.COV2.S at low or high dose, single or two shots; several received placebo; per-sample allocation not given. After the first vaccine or placebo injection, samples were drawn on day 63. Ad26.COV2.S expressed prefusion-stabilized spike from the original Wuhan strain. Here immunoSEQ multiplex PCR was the method, and the copy in TCRdb shows in-frame clones only, minus some. The sample has more than 400,000 clones; roughly 90% are singletons. This CDR3 is built from 12 residues. V gave up 7 bases and J gave up 3 bases, with 9 bases separating them. CDR1 and CDR2 from the germline V gene are SQVTM and ANQGSEA. Study results and caveats: Substantial breadth was reported for post-vaccination spike-specific CD8+ and CD4+ T cells.

A note on this clone: What it recognizes is unknown.

The sequence was collected from a person between 18 and 59 years old who received the Ad26.COV2.S COVID-19 vaccine or a placebo. This material consisted of peripheral blood, taken in a trial of Ad26.COV2.S vaccine versus placebo. The chain links TRBV29-1 to TRBJ2-2; maybe TRBD2 (5 bases). CDR3 sequence (DNA): TGCAGCGCCTCCGGGGACACCGGGGAGCTGTTTTTT. Amino acids: CSASGDTGELFF.